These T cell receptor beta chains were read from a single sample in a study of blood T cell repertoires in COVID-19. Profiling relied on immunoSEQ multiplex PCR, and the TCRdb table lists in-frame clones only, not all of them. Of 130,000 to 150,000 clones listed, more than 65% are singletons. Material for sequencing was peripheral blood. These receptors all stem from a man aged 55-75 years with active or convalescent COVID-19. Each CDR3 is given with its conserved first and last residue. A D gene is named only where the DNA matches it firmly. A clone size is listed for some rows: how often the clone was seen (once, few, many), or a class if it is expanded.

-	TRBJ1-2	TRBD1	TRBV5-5	TGTGCCAGCAGCTCACCTCTGACAGGGAGCGTGCGCTACACCTTC	CASSSPLTGSVRYTF
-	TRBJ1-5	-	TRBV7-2	TGTGCCAGCAGCTTAGCTTTGAACAGGGATAGCAATCAGCCCCAGCATTTT	CASSLALNRDSNQPQHF
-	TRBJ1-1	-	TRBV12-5	TGTGCTAGTGGTTTGGTACTTGGGGCAACCACCCCTGACACTGAAGCTTTCTTT	CASGLVLGATTPDTEAFF
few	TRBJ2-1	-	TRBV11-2	TGTGCCAGCAGCTTAGAAAGGACAGCCTCCTACAATGAGCAGTTCTTC	CASSLERTASYNEQFF
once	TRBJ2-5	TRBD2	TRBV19	TGTGCCAGTAGTGAAAGACTAGCGGGGGGGCCAGAGACCCAGTACTTC	CASSERLAGGPETQYF
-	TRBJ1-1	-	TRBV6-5	TGTGCCAGCAGTTACGGCAGGGGCTCAAACACTGAAGCTTTCTTT	CASSYGRGSNTEAFF
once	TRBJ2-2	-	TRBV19	TGTGCCAGTAGTATAGGAGTTGGGGGGAGCGACACCGGGGAGCTGTTTTTT	CASSIGVGGSDTGELFF
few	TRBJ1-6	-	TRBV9	TGTGCCAGCAGCGTAGAGACCGGGACATCTAATTCACCCCTCCACTTT	CASSVETGTSNSPLHF
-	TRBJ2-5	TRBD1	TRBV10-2	TGCGCCAGCCGTCCCGGGACAGGGGGCGCGTCCGGGACCCAGTACTTC	CASRPGTGGASGTQYF
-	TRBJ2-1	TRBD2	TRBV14	TGTGCCAGCAGCCAAGCCCTGGGGACTAGCGGGAGTGTAAATGAGCAGTTCTTC	CASSQALGTSGSVNEQFF
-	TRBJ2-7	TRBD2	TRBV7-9	TGTGCCAGCAGCTCGGGACTAGCGACCGGCTACGAGCAGTACTTC	CASSSGLATGYEQYF
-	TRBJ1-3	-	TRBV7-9	TGTGCCAGCAGCTCACAGGGCCTCTCTGGAAACACCATATATTTT	CASSSQGLSGNTIYF
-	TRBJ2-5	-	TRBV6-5	TGTGCCAGCAGTTGGAGACAGGTCCCGCCAGAGACCCAGTACTTC	CASSWRQVPPETQYF
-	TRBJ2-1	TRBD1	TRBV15	TGTGCCACCAGCAGAGATTGGGACCCTTCAGGGGGCAAAGGGAATGAGCAGTTCTTC	CATSRDWDPSGGKGNEQFF
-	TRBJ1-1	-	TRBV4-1	TGCGCCAGCAGCCATGAGGGCTGGGGGGACACTGAAGCTTTCTTT	CASSHEGWGDTEAFF
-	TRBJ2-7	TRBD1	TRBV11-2	TGTGCCAGCAGCCAAGAGTTCCGGACAGGCAAATACTACGAGCAGTACTTC	CASSQEFRTGKYYEQYF
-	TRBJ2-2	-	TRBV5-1	TGCGCCAGCAGCTTAACAGGGAAAACCGGGGAGCTGTTTTTT	CASSLTGKTGELFF
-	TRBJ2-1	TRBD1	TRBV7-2	TGTGCCAGCAGCTCCGGGACAGGGGGCAACGTTTGGCAGTTCTTC	CASSSGTGGNVWQFF
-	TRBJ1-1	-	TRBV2	TGTGCCAGCAGTTTAGACAGGAACACTGAAGCTTTCTTT	CASSLDRNTEAFF
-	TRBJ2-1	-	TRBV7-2	TGTGCCAGCCAACGAGGTGCCTACAATGAGCAGTTCTTC	CASQRGAYNEQFF
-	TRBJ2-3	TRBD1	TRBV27	TGTGCCAGCGGGACAGAGCTTCAAGTGGATACGCAGTATTTT	CASGTELQVDTQYF
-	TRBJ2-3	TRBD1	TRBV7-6	TGTGCCAGCAGCCTGGGACAGGGTGCAGATACGCAGTATTTT	CASSLGQGADTQYF
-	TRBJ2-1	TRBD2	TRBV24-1	TGTGCCACCAGTGGACTAGCGGGAGTGTTTGGTGTTGAGCAGTTCTTC	CATSGLAGVFGVEQFF
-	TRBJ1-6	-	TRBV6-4	TGTGCCAGCAGTGAAGACAGTTTCTATTCACCCCTCCACTTT	CASSEDSFYSPLHF
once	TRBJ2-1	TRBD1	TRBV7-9	TGTGCCAGCAGCATACGTTACAGGGGGCGCAACCATGAGCAGTTCTTC	CASSIRYRGRNHEQFF
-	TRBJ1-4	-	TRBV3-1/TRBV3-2	TGTGCCAGCAGCCAAGGCTCAAGGGGTTGGGAAAAACTGTTTTTT	CASSQGSRGWEKLFF
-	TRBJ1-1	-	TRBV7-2	TGTGCCAGCAGCTTAGATAGCGGGCTGGCCACTGAAGCTTTCTTT	CASSLDSGLATEAFF
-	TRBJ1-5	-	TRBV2	TGTGCCAGCAGTGCCGCGGCAGGGGATCAGCCCCAGCATTTT	CASSAAAGDQPQHF
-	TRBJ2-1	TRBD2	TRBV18	TGTGCCAGCTCGCTCGGGCTAGCGGGAGTTAATGAGCAGTTCTTC	CASSLGLAGVNEQFF
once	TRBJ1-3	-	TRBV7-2	TGTGCCAGCAGCTTAGGTGGGGCGGACACCATATATTTT	CASSLGGADTIYF
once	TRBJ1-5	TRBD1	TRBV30	TGTGCCTGGTCCTCGACAGGGGGCCCTTATAGCAATCAGCCCCAGCATTTT	CAWSSTGGPYSNQPQHF
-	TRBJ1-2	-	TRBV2	TGTGCCAGCAGTTACACACCCGAACCGGGCTACACCTTC	CASSYTPEPGYTF
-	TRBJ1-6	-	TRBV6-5	TGTGCCAGCAGTTACTTGGAGACGTATAATTCACCCCTCCACTTT	CASSYLETYNSPLHF
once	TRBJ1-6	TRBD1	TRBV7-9	TGTGCCAGCAGCTTAGAACAGGGGTTGAATTCACCCCTCCACTTT	CASSLEQGLNSPLHF
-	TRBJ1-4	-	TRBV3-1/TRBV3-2	TGTGCCAGCAGCCAAGAGGGGCTTCGAAATGAAAAACTGTTTTTT	CASSQEGLRNEKLFF
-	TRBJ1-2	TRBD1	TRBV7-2	TGTGCCAGCAGCGAGGACAGGGCCCCCTATGGCTACACCTTC	CASSEDRAPYGYTF
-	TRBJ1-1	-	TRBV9	TGTGCCAGCAGCGTAGACAGATTGAACACTGAAGCTTTCTTT	CASSVDRLNTEAFF
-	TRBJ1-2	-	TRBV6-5	TGTGCCAGCAGCTTCAGGGGACGTCCGGGCTACACCTTC	CASSFRGRPGYTF
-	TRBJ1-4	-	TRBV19	TGTGCCAGTAGTATGCGGGGGGGCGAGGCCTATGAAAAACTGTTTTTT	CASSMRGGEAYEKLFF
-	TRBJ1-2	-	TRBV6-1	TGTGCCAGCAGTGAAGCGCTTCAGGGTAGGGGTGGCTACACCTTC	CASSEALQGRGGYTF
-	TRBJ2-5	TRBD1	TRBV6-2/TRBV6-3	TGTGCCAGCAGCCACAGCCCGGGACAGGGGAGTGAGACCCAGTACTTC	CASSHSPGQGSETQYF